These 8 T cell receptor beta chains were all obtained from the same sample, sequenced in a study of cytotoxic CD8 clonotypes in ibrutinib-treated CLL. This table comes from immunoSEQ multiplex PCR, and its TCRdb copy is limited to in-frame clones, with some not included. The sample lists some 130,000 clones; 70% to 90% were seen once. The sequenced sample was PBMCs, obtained after 24 months of ibrutinib treatment. These receptors were obtained from a human donor with chronic lymphocytic leukemia.

The chain is built from TRBV29-1 and TRBJ2-7, with 7 bases identical to TRBD1. This CDR3 is 13 amino acids long. V trimming: 1 base; J trimming: 7 bases; junction bases outside the gene matches: 7. The germline V gene has CDR1 SQVTM and CDR2 ANQGSEA. In DNA, the CDR3 is TGCAGCGTTGAAGGGCAGGGGGTGGGGGAGCAGTACTTC. It translates to CSVEGQGVGEQYF.

The V call is TRBV13, the J call TRBJ1-1, with 8 nucleotides matching TRBD1. This CDR3 is built from 16 residues. The trim removed 6 bases at V and 0 bases at J, leaving 9 bases unmatched. Germline V gene lookup returns CDR1 PRHDT and CDR2 FYEKMQ (reference sequence). DNA of the CDR3: TGTGCCAGCAGTTTCGGACAGGGCAACCTGAACACTGAAGCTTTCTTT. It yields the protein CASSFGQGNLNTEAFF.

J is TRBJ2-3 and V is TRBV2; TRBD2 might be the D (7 bases). V dropped 6 bases and J dropped 3 bases, with 19 bases sitting between them. This CDR3 has 16 residues. Germline CDR1 and CDR2: SNHLY and FYNNEI. CDR3 DNA: TGTGCCAGCAGCCCGAGGGGGGGGGTGGTTACAGATACGCAGTATTTT. Protein product: CASSPRGGVVTDTQYF. Combining the CDR3 with reference TRBV2 and TRBJ2-3 gives the whole variable domain EPEVTQTPSHQVTQMGQEVILRCVPISNHLYFYWYRQILGQKVEFLVSFYNNEISEKSEIFDDQFSVERPDGSNFTLKIRSTKLEDSAMYFCASSPRGGVVTDTQYFGPGTRLTVL.

This chain connects TRBV6-5 to TRBJ1-3; perhaps TRBD1 as D (6 bases). V was clipped by 7 bases and J by 0 bases, with 13 bases between them. In germline, CDR1 is MNHEY, CDR2 SVGAGI. The length of the CDR3 is 15 residues. The CDR3 region has the DNA TGTGCCAGCATTGGGAGGGGGTTCTCTGGAAACACCATATATTTT. Protein: CASIGRGFSGNTIYF.

This clone was picked up one time. The chain couples TRBV4-1 to TRBJ1-5, with 7 positions matching TRBD1. CDR3 length: 16 amino acids. V shed 1 base, J shed 5 bases, and the junction held 8 bases outside the gene matches. In germline, CDR1 is MGHRA, CDR2 YSYEKL. The CDR3 bases are TGCGCCAGCAGCCAAGGTCGACAGGGAGGACATCAGCCCCAGCATTTT. Translating it yields CASSQGRQGGHQPQHF.

Only one count was recorded for this clone. The V gene is TRBV10-3, the J gene TRBJ1-1, with D hard to call. Germline values: CDR1 ENHRY, CDR2 SYGVKD. Trimming cost V 7 bases and J 0 bases, with 9 bases left between them. There are 13 residues in the CDR3. This chain's CDR3 is CAIMYDLNTEAFF. The CDR3 DNA reads TGTGCCATCATGTACGACCTGAACACTGAAGCTTTCTTT.

This chain uses TRBV4-1 with TRBJ2-7, with D perhaps given as TRBD1 or TRBD2 (7 bases each). CDR1 is MGHRA, CDR2 YSYEKL, per germline. V was clipped by 1 base and J by 4 bases, with 17 bases between them. The CDR3 length is 16 residues. This chain's CDR3 is CASSQASGGARYEQYF. CDR3 bases: TGCGCCAGCAGCCAAGCCTCAGGGGGGGCTCGGTACGAGCAGTACTTC.

This sequence joins TRBV7-6 and TRBJ2-1, with 9 bases fitting TRBD2. Trimming took 4 bases from V and 0 from J; bases not matched to a gene: 13. The CDR3 is made up of 19 amino acids. Germline CDR1 and CDR2: SGHVS and FNYEAQ. The CDR3 sequence: CASSSNSLAGMSSYNEQFF. For the CDR3, the DNA is TGTGCCAGCAGCTCTAATAGCCTAGCGGGGATGAGCTCCTACAATGAGCAGTTCTTC. Filled out from reference TRBV7-6 and TRBJ2-1, the complete variable domain reads GAGVSQSPRYKVTKRGQDVALRCDPISGHVSLYWYRQALGQGPEFLTYFNYEAQQDKSGLPNDRFSAERPEGSISTLTIQRTEQRDSAMYRCASSSNSLAGMSSYNEQFFGPGTRLTVL.